These T cell receptor beta chains were read from a single sample in a study of human T cells and chemical hapten exposure. MiXCR, applied by TCRdb to the RACE reads, yields one record per CDR3 protein. Of tens of thousands of distinct CDR3 sequences in the sample, 10% were seen once. The source was whole blood, collected in connection with sensitization to the hapten diphenylcyclopropenone (DPC). These receptors came from a woman between 45 and 65 years old with alopecia areata. Some clones in this sample may be carry-over from other donors' samples. CDR3s include the opening cysteine and the closing phenylalanine or tryptophan. The order of the fields is J gene, V gene, D gene, clone size, CDR3 DNA, CDR3 protein. A D gene is named only where the DNA matches it firmly. A clone size is listed for some rows: how often the clone was seen (once, few, many), or a class if it is expanded.

J gene: TRBJ2-1; V gene: TRBV29-1; D gene: -; clone size: -; CDR3 DNA: TGCAGCGTTGCAGACGGCTCCAATGAGCAGTTCTTC; CDR3 protein: CSVADGSNEQFF
J gene: TRBJ1-1; V gene: TRBV9; D gene: -; clone size: -; CDR3 DNA: TGTGCCAGCAGCTCAGGAGAACAGGGTTGGACTGAAGCTTTCTTT; CDR3 protein: CASSSGEQGWTEAFF
J gene: TRBJ2-1; V gene: TRBV7-2; D gene: -; clone size: many; CDR3 DNA: TGTGCCAGCAGCTTAAGCGAGGGCAACAATGAGCAGTTCTTC; CDR3 protein: CASSLSEGNNEQFF
J gene: TRBJ1-5; V gene: TRBV18; D gene: TRBD1; clone size: few; CDR3 DNA: TGTGCCAGCTCACAAACCACCCGGGACAGAATTAGCAATCAGCCCCAGCATTTT; CDR3 protein: CASSQTTRDRISNQPQHF
J gene: TRBJ2-7; V gene: TRBV19; D gene: -; clone size: few; CDR3 DNA: TGTGCCAGTGTTGGCTCGGCGGGCTACGAGCAGTACTTC; CDR3 protein: CASVGSAGYEQYF
J gene: TRBJ2-3; V gene: TRBV7-2; D gene: TRBD2; clone size: -; CDR3 DNA: TGTGCCAGCAGCATGACTAGCGGGAGAGTTCTGGGCACAGATACGCAGTATTTT; CDR3 protein: CASSMTSGRVLGTDTQYF
J gene: TRBJ2-7; V gene: TRBV21-1; D gene: -; clone size: few; CDR3 DNA: TGTGCCAGGTATTGCCGGACAGGGACGTCCTACGAGCAGTACTTC; CDR3 protein: CARYCRTGTSYEQYF
J gene: TRBJ2-5; V gene: TRBV12-3/TRBV12-4; D gene: TRBD2; clone size: -; CDR3 DNA: TGTGCCAGCAGCGGTTCCGGGACTAGTTTTGAGACCCAGTACTTC; CDR3 protein: CASSGSGTSFETQYF
J gene: TRBJ2-7; V gene: TRBV27; D gene: TRBD2; clone size: -; CDR3 DNA: TGTGCCAGCAGTTCCCCTCGCGGGAGTGGCGGCTACGAGCAGTACTTC; CDR3 protein: CASSSPRGSGGYEQYF
J gene: TRBJ2-3; V gene: TRBV19; D gene: -; clone size: -; CDR3 DNA: TGTGCCAGTAGTATAGGTTACTGGTCCACAGATACGCAGTATTTT; CDR3 protein: CASSIGYWSTDTQYF
J gene: TRBJ2-1; V gene: TRBV2; D gene: TRBD2; clone size: many; CDR3 DNA: TGTGCCAGCAGTGCAGAAGCGGGGGCAAAGGAGCAGTTCTTC; CDR3 protein: CASSAEAGAKEQFF
J gene: TRBJ2-3; V gene: TRBV19; D gene: TRBD2; clone size: few; CDR3 DNA: TGTGCCAGCCGCGGGACTAGCGGGAGGGAGACAGATACGCAGTATTTT; CDR3 protein: CASRGTSGRETDTQYF
J gene: TRBJ2-7; V gene: TRBV20-1; D gene: -; clone size: few; CDR3 DNA: TGCAGTGCCTTAGGACTACGCACCTACGAGCAGTACTTC; CDR3 protein: CSALGLRTYEQYF
J gene: TRBJ2-4; V gene: TRBV6-2/TRBV6-3; D gene: TRBD2; clone size: few; CDR3 DNA: TGTGCCAGCAGTTACTCTAGCGGGATGGCCAAAAACATTCAGTACTTC; CDR3 protein: CASSYSSGMAKNIQYF
J gene: TRBJ2-1; V gene: TRBV11-3; D gene: -; clone size: -; CDR3 DNA: TGTGCCAGCAGCCATGGCGGGACGGAGTTCTTC; CDR3 protein: CASSHGGTEFF
J gene: TRBJ2-4; V gene: TRBV20-1; D gene: TRBD2; clone size: -; CDR3 DNA: TGCAGTGCCAACCAGCGGGGCGGGGCCAAAAACATTCAGTACTTC; CDR3 protein: CSANQRGGAKNIQYF
J gene: TRBJ2-4; V gene: TRBV5-1; D gene: -; clone size: few; CDR3 DNA: TGCGCCAGCAGCTTGGACTCCCTCATCAAAAACATTCAGTACTTC; CDR3 protein: CASSLDSLIKNIQYF
J gene: TRBJ1-2; V gene: TRBV5-1; D gene: -; clone size: many; CDR3 DNA: TGCGCCAGCAGCTCCTACCCAGATTTTAACTATGGCTACACCTTC; CDR3 protein: CASSSYPDFNYGYTF
J gene: TRBJ1-5; V gene: TRBV2; D gene: -; clone size: many; CDR3 DNA: TGTGCCAGCAGTTACACGGGACTCCTGAATCAGCCCCAGCATTTT; CDR3 protein: CASSYTGLLNQPQHF
J gene: TRBJ2-7; V gene: TRBV29-1; D gene: -; clone size: -; CDR3 DNA: TGCAGCGTTGTCGACAGGACCTACGAGCAGTACTTC; CDR3 protein: CSVVDRTYEQYF
J gene: TRBJ1-1; V gene: TRBV29-1; D gene: -; clone size: few; CDR3 DNA: TGCAGCGTTGCTCAGGGGAACACTGAAGCTTTCTTT; CDR3 protein: CSVAQGNTEAFF
J gene: TRBJ2-1; V gene: TRBV7-6; D gene: TRBD2; clone size: many; CDR3 DNA: TGTGCCAGCAGCTTAGCGGTAGGGCGGGAGGGTGAAAATGAGCAGTTCTTC; CDR3 protein: CASSLAVGREGENEQFF
J gene: TRBJ1-1; V gene: TRBV7-6; D gene: -; clone size: few; CDR3 DNA: TGTGCCAGCAGCTTAGGAGGGATCACTGAAGCTTTCTTT; CDR3 protein: CASSLGGITEAFF
J gene: TRBJ2-1; V gene: TRBV13; D gene: TRBD2; clone size: many; CDR3 DNA: TGTGCCAGCAGCTTAGGACTAGCGGGAGCTAATGAGCAGTTCTTC; CDR3 protein: CASSLGLAGANEQFF
J gene: TRBJ2-5; V gene: TRBV12-3/TRBV12-4; D gene: -; clone size: few; CDR3 DNA: TGTGCCAGCAGCGATAGAGAGACCCAGTACTTC; CDR3 protein: CASSDRETQYF
J gene: TRBJ1-3; V gene: TRBV29-1; D gene: -; clone size: -; CDR3 DNA: TGCAGCGCGGGGGGTAGCTCTGGAAACACCATATATTTT; CDR3 protein: CSAGGSSGNTIYF
J gene: TRBJ1-2; V gene: TRBV29-1; D gene: TRBD1; clone size: few; CDR3 DNA: TGCAGCGTGGAAACCAGGGGACAGGTTTTCTATGGCTACACCTTC; CDR3 protein: CSVETRGQVFYGYTF
J gene: TRBJ2-1; V gene: TRBV9; D gene: -; clone size: -; CDR3 DNA: TGTGCCAGCAGCTCAGACCCCGCTAATGAGCAGTTCTTC; CDR3 protein: CASSSDPANEQFF
J gene: TRBJ1-5; V gene: TRBV28; D gene: TRBD1; clone size: -; CDR3 DNA: TGTGCCAGCACTCGACAGGGGGCGCAGCAGCCCCAGCATTTT; CDR3 protein: CASTRQGAQQPQHF
J gene: TRBJ2-7; V gene: TRBV11-1; D gene: -; clone size: few; CDR3 DNA: TGTGCCAGCAGCCTGGGTTGGGACGAGCAGTACTTC; CDR3 protein: CASSLGWDEQYF
J gene: TRBJ2-1; V gene: TRBV12-3/TRBV12-4; D gene: TRBD2; clone size: few; CDR3 DNA: TGTGCCAGCAGTTTTGATCTAGCGGGAAGAAGGGACAATGAGCAGTTCTTC; CDR3 protein: CASSFDLAGRRDNEQFF
J gene: TRBJ2-1; V gene: TRBV11-2; D gene: TRBD2; clone size: many; CDR3 DNA: TGTGCCAGCAGCGCAACCCTTCTAGCGGGAGGGACCGATGAGCAGTTCTTC; CDR3 protein: CASSATLLAGGTDEQFF
J gene: TRBJ2-7; V gene: TRBV19; D gene: TRBD2; clone size: many; CDR3 DNA: TGTGCCAGTAGTCCCATAGGGGGGACTAGCGGGTACGAGCAGTACTTC; CDR3 protein: CASSPIGGTSGYEQYF
J gene: TRBJ2-1; V gene: TRBV7-9; D gene: -; clone size: -; CDR3 DNA: TGTGCCAGCAGCTTTCGGGGGACCCATGAGCAGTTCTTC; CDR3 protein: CASSFRGTHEQFF